The present T cell receptor (beta chain) was sequenced within a study of control samples from healthy donors and cancer patients. Data came from immunoSEQ multiplex PCR; TCRdb stores just in-frame clones and leaves some out. Among some 130,000 clones, approximately 89% were seen once, and the ten largest hold approximately 3.5%. V was cut by 1 base and J by 5 bases, with 17 bases left in between. The CDR3 is made up of 16 amino acids. Germline lookup yields CDR1 SEHNR and CDR2 FQNEAQ (reference sequence). The J gene is TRBJ2-5, the V gene TRBV7-9; D might be TRBD1 or TRBD2, each matching 5 bases. The sequencing sample was made of blood. The TCR comes from a man aged 35 to 55 in good health. The CDR3 region has the DNA TGTGCCAGCAGCTTAGTTAGGGACCGTTTTCAGGAGACCCAGTACTTC. It specifies CASSLVRDRFQETQYF.